This TCR beta chain was profiled in a study of vaccination effects on CD4 cells after COVID-19. Study in general: A couple of convalescent donors provided samples 16 days and one week before vaccination.

This CDR3 region has 14 residues. Germline assignment: CDR1 SGHRS and CDR2 YFSETQ. V was shortened by 3 bases and J by 6 bases, with 16 bases between the two germline ends. Libraries were prepared by immunoSEQ multiplex PCR; TCRdb keeps only in-frame clonotypes and omits some of them. The sample gives tens of thousands of clones, 65% to 80% of which show up once; about 5% is in the top ten. A remark on this clone: The antigen remains unidentified.

Using viral peptide pools, the ViraFEST assay grew out antigen-specific CD4+ T cells prior to sequencing. Upon completion of more than 9 days in culture, CD4+ T cells were isolated. The individual was infected with SARS-CoV-2 between March and December 2020, as confirmed by PCR. The culture used as the negative control contained an HIV-1 Nef peptide pool. The TCR was taken from a human donor who had a prior SARS-CoV-2 infection. The chain joins TRBV5-1 to TRBJ2-7, with a weak D call TRBD2 (6 bases). The sequenced sample was CD4+ T cells from PBMCs cultured with HIV peptides, obtained before COVID-19 vaccination. Specified subset: HIV-1 Nef peptide pool negative control/reference culture. The CDR3 DNA follows: TGCGCCAGCAGCTCCATGGGGGGACTGGGCGAGCAGTACTTC. This sequence encodes CASSSMGGLGEQYF. The full variable domain, in which reference TRBV5-1 and TRBJ2-7 provide the parts outside the CDR3, is KAGVTQTPRYLIKTRGQQVTLSCSPISGHRSVSWYQQTPGQGLQFLFEYFSETQRNKGNFPGRFSGRQFSNSRSEMNVSTLELGDSALYLCASSSMGGLGEQYFGPGTRLTVT.